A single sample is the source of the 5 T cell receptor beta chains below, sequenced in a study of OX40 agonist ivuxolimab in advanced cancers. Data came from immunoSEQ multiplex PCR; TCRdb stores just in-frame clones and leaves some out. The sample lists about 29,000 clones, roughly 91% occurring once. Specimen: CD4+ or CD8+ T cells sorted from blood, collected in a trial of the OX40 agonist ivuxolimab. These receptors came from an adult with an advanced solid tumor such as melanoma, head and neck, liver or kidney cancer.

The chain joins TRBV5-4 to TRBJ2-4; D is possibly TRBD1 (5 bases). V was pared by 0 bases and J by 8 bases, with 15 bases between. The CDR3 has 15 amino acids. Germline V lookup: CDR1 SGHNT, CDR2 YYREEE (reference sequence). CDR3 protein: CASSLDVGEGDIQYF. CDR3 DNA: TGTGCCAGCAGCTTGGACGTAGGGGAAGGGGACATTCAGTACTTC.

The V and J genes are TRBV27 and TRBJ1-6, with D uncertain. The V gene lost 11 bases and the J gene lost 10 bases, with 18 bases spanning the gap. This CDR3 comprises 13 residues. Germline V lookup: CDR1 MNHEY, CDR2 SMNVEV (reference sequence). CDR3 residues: CAAAYGVHSPLHF. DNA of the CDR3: TGTGCCGCAGCGTACGGGGTCCACTCACCCCTCCACTTT.

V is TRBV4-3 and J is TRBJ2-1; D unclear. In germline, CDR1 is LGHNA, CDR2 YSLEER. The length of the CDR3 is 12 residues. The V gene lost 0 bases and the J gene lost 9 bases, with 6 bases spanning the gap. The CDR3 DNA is TGCGCCAGCAGCCAAGATCGGGCTGAGCAGTTCTTC. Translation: CASSQDRAEQFF.

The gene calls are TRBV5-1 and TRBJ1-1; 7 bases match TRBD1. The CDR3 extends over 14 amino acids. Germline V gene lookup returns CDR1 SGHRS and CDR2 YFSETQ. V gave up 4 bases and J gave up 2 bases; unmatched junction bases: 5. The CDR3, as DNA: TGCGCCAGCAGCGGCGGGACAGATAACACTGAAGCTTTCTTT. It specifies CASSGGTDNTEAFF.

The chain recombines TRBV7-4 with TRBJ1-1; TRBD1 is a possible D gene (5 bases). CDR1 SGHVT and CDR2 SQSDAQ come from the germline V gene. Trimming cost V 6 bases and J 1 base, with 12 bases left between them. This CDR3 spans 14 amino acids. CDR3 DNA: TGTGCCAGCAGGCTAGACAGCACGAACACTGAAGCTTTCTTT. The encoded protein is CASRLDSTNTEAFF.